A single sample gave rise to the 11 T cell receptor beta chains below, sequenced in a study of blood T cell repertoires in COVID-19. The method was immunoSEQ multiplex PCR; TCRdb's version includes in-frame clones alone and lacks a portion of them. The data contain 190,000 or so clones, roughly 78% of them seen just once; the ten biggest clones take up 2.5% to 3%. The specimen was peripheral blood. Source of these receptors: an elderly woman with active or convalescent COVID-19.

The chain uses TRBV29-1 and TRBJ2-1, with 8 nucleotides matching TRBD1. This CDR3 has 15 residues. V dropped 7 bases and J dropped 8; count of bases not matched to a gene: 16. Germline V gene sequence: CDR1 SQVTM, CDR2 ANQGSEA. CDR3 loop: CSARDRGRTGDEQFF. CDR3 sequence (DNA): TGCAGCGCCCGCGACAGGGGACGGACGGGAGATGAGCAGTTCTTC.

The V gene is TRBV9, the J gene TRBJ2-7, with 8 bases that match TRBD2. This CDR3 comprises 16 residues. CDR1 and CDR2 (germline): SGDLS, YYNGEE. V shed 1 base, J shed 4 bases, and the junction held 10 bases outside the gene matches. In DNA form, the CDR3 reads TGTGCCAGCAGCGTAACTCCCGGACTAGCCTCGTACGAGCAGTACTTC. Its translation: CASSVTPGLASYEQYF.

The chain carries TRBV11-2 and TRBJ2-2; D is uncertain. With 7 bases removed from V and 4 bases from J, the gap between germline ends came to 10 bases. The germline gives CDR1 SGHAT, CDR2 FQNNGV. The CDR3 extends over 13 amino acids. The CDR3 DNA sequence: TGTGCCAGCAAGAACATAGCCACCGGGGAGCTGTTTTTT. This translates into CASKNIATGELFF.

As DNA, the CDR3 is TGTGCCAGCAACTTACCGGGACAGGGTGGCGAGCAGTACTTC. Translation: CASNLPGQGGEQYF. This chain joins TRBV28 and TRBJ2-7, with 9 bases matching TRBD1. J was trimmed by 6 bases and V by 7 bases; bases with no gene match: 10. The CDR3 is made up of 14 amino acids. The germline gives CDR1 MDHEN, CDR2 SYDVKM.

Only a few counts were recorded for this clone. V gene TRBV6-2 or TRBV6-3 combines with J gene TRBJ1-2; 9 bases match TRBD1. V lost 5 bases to trimming and J lost 7 bases; unmatched junction nucleotides: 2. Germline CDR1 reads MNHEY; CDR2 reads SVGEGT. The CDR3 runs to 12 residues. The CDR3: CASSPGQGGYTF. The DNA for the CDR3 is TGTGCCAGCAGTCCGGGACAGGGTGGCTACACCTTC.

This sequence joins TRBV27 and TRBJ1-3, with D possibly matching TRBD1 (6 bases). The length of the CDR3 is 18 residues. The V and J ends lost 0 bases and 0 bases respectively, with 15 bases between them. Germline loops: CDR1 MNHEY, CDR2 SMNVEV (reference sequence). The DNA of the CDR3 is TGTGCCAGCAGTTTATCGGGCTACAGGGCCCTCTCTGGAAACACCATATATTTT. This encodes CASSLSGYRALSGNTIYF.

The gene calls are TRBV10-3 and TRBJ1-2; a weak D match, TRBD1 (5 bases). The V gene's germline CDR1 is ENHRY and CDR2 SYGVKD. This CDR3 is 14 amino acids long. Trimming took 2 bases from V and 3 from J, leaving 10 bases between them. CDR3 sequence: CAISEVGADYGYTF. CDR3 DNA sequence: TGTGCCATCAGTGAGGTTGGGGCCGACTATGGCTACACCTTC.

The chain uses TRBV3-1 (or the pseudogene TRBV3-2) and TRBJ1-2, with 8 positions matching TRBD1. The CDR3 runs 12 residues. Germline CDR1 reads LGHDT; CDR2 reads YNNKEL (reference sequence). V gave up 8 bases and J gave up 8 bases; unmatched junction bases: 7. CDR3: CASSRTGLGYTF. CDR3 bases: TGTGCCAGCTCTAGGACAGGGCTAGGCTACACCTTC.

This chain links TRBV10-2 with TRBJ1-6; D is uncertain. The CDR3 sequence is 12 residues long. Trimming cost V 6 bases and J 10 bases, with 10 bases left between them. From germline, CDR1 is WSHSY and CDR2 SAAADI. CDR3 nucleotides: TGCGCCAGCAGGGCCGAGGGCTCACCCCTCCACTTT. This gives the protein CASRAEGSPLHF.

V usage is TRBV28 and J usage is TRBJ1-5, with D unresolved. The ends were cut back, 2 bases at V and 4 bases at J, with 15 bases in the middle. Germline V gene lookup returns CDR1 MDHEN and CDR2 SYDVKM. This CDR3 is built from 16 residues. The CDR3 spells CASSLIVASLNQPQHF. The CDR3 DNA sequence: TGTGCCAGCAGTTTAATTGTCGCCAGTTTAAATCAGCCCCAGCATTTT.

V gene TRBV12-3 or TRBV12-4 combines with J gene TRBJ1-2, with no clear D. The CDR3 runs 12 residues. V lost 3 bases and J lost 7, with 9 bases in between. DNA of the CDR3: TGTGCCAGCAGTTTGAGGGAGGGTGGCTACACCTTC. Translation gives CASSLREGGYTF.